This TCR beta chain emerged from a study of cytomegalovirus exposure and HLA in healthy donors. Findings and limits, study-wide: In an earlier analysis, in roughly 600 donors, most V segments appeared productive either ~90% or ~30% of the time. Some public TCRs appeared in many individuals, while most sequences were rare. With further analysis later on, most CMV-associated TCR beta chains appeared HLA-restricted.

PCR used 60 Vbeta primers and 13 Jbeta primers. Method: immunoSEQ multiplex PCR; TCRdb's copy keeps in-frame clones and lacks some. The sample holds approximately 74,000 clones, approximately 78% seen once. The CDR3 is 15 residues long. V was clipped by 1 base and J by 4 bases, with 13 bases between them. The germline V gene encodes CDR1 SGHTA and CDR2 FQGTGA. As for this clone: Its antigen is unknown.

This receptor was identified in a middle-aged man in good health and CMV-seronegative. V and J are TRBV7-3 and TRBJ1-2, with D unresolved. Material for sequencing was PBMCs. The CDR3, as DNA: TGTGCCAGCAGCTTAATCCCGAACCTTAGCTATGGCTACACCTTC. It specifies CASSLIPNLSYGYTF.